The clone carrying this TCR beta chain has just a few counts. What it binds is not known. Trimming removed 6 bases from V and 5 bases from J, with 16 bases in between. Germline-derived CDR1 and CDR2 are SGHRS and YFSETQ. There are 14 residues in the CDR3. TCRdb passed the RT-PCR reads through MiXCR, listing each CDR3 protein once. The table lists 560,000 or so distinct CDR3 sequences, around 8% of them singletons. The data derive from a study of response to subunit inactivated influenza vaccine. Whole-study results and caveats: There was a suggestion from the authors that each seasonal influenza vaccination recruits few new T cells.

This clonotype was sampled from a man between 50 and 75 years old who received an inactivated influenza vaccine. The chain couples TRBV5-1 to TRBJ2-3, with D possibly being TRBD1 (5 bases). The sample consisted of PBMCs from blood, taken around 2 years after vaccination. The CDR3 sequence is CASTLQVKGDTQYF. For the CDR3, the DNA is TGCGCCAGCACCCTACAGGTTAAAGGAGATACGCAGTATTTT.